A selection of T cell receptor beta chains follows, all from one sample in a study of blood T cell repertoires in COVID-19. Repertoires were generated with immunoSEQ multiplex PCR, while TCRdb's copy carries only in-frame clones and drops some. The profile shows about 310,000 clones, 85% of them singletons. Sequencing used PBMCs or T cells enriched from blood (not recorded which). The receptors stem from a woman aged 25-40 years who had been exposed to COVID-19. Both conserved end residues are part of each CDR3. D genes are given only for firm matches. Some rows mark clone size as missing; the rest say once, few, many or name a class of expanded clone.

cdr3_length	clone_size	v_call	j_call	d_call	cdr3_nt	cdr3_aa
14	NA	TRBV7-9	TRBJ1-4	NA	TGTGCCAGCAGCATTGGACGGGAAAATGAAAAACTGTTTTTT	CASSIGRENEKLFF
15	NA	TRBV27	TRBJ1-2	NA	TGTGCCAGCAGTTTCGGTATTGACAGCTTCTATGGCTACACCTTC	CASSFGIDSFYGYTF
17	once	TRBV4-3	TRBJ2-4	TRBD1	TGCGCCAGCAGCCAAGACTTTCCCACAGGGGGCCCAAACATTCAGTACTTC	CASSQDFPTGGPNIQYF
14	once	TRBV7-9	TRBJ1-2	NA	TGTGCCAGCAGCCCAGGCGTACAGCCCTATGGCTACACCTTC	CASSPGVQPYGYTF
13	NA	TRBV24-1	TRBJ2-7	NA	TGTGCCGTGGGGGACAAGGAGAGCTACGAGCAGTACTTC	CAVGDKESYEQYF
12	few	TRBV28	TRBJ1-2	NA	TGTGCCAGCGGGAGGGGTAACTATGGCTACACCTTC	CASGRGNYGYTF
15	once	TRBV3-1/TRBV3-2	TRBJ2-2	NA	TGTGCCAGCAGCCCCGACACAACGAACACCGGGGAGCTGTTTTTT	CASSPDTTNTGELFF
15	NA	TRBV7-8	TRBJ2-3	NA	TGTGCCAGCAGCTTAGCGCATAGTTACACAGATACGCAGTATTTT	CASSLAHSYTDTQYF
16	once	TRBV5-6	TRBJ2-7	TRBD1	TGTGCCAGCAGCCTTACTGGACAGGGGGCCTCCTACGAGCAGTACTTC	CASSLTGQGASYEQYF
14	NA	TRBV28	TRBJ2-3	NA	TGTGCCAGCAGGGCTAAGGGACTTTCGGGTACGCAGTATTTT	CASRAKGLSGTQYF